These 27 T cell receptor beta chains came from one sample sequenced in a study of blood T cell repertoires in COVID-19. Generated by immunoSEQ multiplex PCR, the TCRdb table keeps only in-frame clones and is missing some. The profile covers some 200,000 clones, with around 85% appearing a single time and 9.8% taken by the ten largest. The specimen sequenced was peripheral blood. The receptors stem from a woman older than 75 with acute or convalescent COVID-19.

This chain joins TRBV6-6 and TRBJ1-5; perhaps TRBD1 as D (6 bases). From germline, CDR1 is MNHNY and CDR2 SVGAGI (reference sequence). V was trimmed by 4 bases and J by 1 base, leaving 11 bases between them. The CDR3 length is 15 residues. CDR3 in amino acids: CASSSPRGSNQPQHF. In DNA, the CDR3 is TGTGCCAGCAGTTCCCCCAGGGGAAGCAATCAGCCCCAGCATTTT.

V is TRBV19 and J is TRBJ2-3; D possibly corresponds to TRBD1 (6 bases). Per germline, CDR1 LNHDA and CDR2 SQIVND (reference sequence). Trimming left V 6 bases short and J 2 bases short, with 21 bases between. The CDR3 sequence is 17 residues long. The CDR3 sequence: CASSHRASPPSTDTQYF. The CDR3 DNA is TGTGCCAGTAGCCACAGGGCGAGCCCACCATCCACAGATACGCAGTATTTT. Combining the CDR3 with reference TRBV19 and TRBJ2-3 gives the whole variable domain DGGITQSPKYLFRKEGQNVTLSCEQNLNHDAMYWYRQDPGQGLRLIYYSQIVNDFQKGDIAEGYSVSREKKESFPLTVTSAQKNPTAFYLCASSHRASPPSTDTQYFGPGTRLTVL.

The CDR3 sequence: CASSQVGQGAYEKLFF. As DNA, the CDR3 is TGTGCCAGCAGCCAAGTAGGCCAGGGCGCGTATGAAAAACTGTTTTTT. This sequence joins TRBV3-1 (or the pseudogene TRBV3-2) and TRBJ1-4; D might be TRBD1 (5 bases). Per the germline V gene, CDR1 is LGHDT and CDR2 is YNNKEL (reference sequence). The CDR3 sequence is 16 residues long. Trimming cost V 1 base and J 6 bases, with 15 bases left between them.

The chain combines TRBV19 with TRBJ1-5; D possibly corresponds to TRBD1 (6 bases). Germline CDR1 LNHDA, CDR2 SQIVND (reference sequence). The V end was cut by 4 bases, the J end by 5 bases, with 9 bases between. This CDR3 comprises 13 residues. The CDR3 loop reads CASSTYRDQPQHF. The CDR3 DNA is TGTGCCAGTAGTACCTACAGGGATCAGCCCCAGCATTTT.

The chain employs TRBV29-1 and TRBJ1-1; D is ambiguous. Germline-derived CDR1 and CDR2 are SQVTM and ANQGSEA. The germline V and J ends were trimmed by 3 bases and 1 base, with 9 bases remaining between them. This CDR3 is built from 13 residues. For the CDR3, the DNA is TGCAGCGTTGATGACCGGGGGAACACTGAAGCTTTCTTT. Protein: CSVDDRGNTEAFF.

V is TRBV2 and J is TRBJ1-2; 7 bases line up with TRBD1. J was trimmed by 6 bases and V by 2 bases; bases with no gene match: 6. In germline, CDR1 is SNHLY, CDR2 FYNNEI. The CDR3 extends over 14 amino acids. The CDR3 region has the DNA TGTGCCAGCAGTGAAATGGGGCAGGGGGATGGCTACACCTTC. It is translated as CASSEMGQGDGYTF.

The CDR3 sequence is CASSGGQGSPSSYEQYF. In DNA, the CDR3 is TGCGCCAGCAGCGGCGGACAGGGCTCCCCTAGCTCCTACGAGCAGTACTTC. The chain has TRBV5-1 and TRBJ2-7; 8 bases line up with TRBD1. The junction had 12 bases not matched to a gene; V was cut back by 4 bases and J by 0 bases. Germline V CDR1 and CDR2: SGHRS, YFSETQ. CDR3 length: 17 residues.

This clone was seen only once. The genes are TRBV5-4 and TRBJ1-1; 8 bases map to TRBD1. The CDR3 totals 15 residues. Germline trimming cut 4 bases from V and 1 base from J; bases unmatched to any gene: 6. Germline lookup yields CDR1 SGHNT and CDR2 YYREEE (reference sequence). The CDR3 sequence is CASSGRQGRNTEAFF. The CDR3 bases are TGTGCCAGCAGCGGCCGACAGGGGCGGAACACTGAAGCTTTCTTT.

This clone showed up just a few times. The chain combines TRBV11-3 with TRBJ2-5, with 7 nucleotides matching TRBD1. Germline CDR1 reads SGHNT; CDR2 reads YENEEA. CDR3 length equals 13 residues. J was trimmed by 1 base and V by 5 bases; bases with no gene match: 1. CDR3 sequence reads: CASSRQGQETQYF. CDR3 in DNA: TGTGCCAGCAGCCGACAGGGCCAAGAGACCCAGTACTTC.

CDR3 bases: TGTGCCAGCAGTTTAAGACAGGGGGCCTACGAGCAGTACTTC. Its protein product is CASSLRQGAYEQYF. V is TRBV2 and J is TRBJ2-7; 9 nucleotides align to TRBD1. The CDR3 loop spans 14 amino acids. V lost 5 bases to trimming and J lost 2 bases; unmatched junction nucleotides: 4. Germline lookup yields CDR1 SNHLY and CDR2 FYNNEI.

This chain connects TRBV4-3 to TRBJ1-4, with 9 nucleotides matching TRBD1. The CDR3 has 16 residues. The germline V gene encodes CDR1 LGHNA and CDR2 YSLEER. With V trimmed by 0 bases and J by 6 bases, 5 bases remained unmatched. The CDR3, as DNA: TGCGCCAGCAGCCAAGAGGTCGGGACAGGGCATGAAAAACTGTTTTTT. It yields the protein CASSQEVGTGHEKLFF.

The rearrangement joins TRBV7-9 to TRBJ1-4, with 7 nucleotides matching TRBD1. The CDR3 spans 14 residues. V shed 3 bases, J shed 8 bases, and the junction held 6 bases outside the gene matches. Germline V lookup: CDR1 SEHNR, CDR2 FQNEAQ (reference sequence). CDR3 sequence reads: CASSFDRVGEKLFF. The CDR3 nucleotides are TGTGCCAGCAGCTTTGACAGGGTGGGCGAAAAACTGTTTTTT.

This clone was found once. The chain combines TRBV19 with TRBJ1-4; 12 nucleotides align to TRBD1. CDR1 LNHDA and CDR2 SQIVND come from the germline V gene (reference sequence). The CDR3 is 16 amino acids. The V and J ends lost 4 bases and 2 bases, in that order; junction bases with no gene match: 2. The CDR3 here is CASSSGTGGTNEKLFF. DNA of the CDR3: TGTGCCAGTAGTAGCGGGACAGGGGGCACTAATGAAAAACTGTTTTTT.

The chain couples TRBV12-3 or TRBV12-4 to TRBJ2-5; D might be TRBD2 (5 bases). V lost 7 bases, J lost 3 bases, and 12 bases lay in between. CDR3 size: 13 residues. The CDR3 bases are TGTGCCAGCACCACCCAGGAGGAAGAGACCCAGTACTTC. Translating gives CASTTQEEETQYF.

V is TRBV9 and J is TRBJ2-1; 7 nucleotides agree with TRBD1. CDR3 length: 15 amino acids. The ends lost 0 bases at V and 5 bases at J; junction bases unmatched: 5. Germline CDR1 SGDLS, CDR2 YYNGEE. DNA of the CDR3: TGTGCCAGCAGCGTAGAGGGGGCTGGGAACAATGAGCAGTTCTTC. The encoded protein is CASSVEGAGNNEQFF. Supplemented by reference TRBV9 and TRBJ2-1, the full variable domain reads DSGVTQTPKHLITATGQRVTLRCSPRSGDLSVYWYQQSLDQGLQFLIQYYNGEERAKGNILERFSAQQFPDLHSELNLSSLELGDSALYFCASSVEGAGNNEQFFGPGTRLTVL.

The DNA for the CDR3 is TGCGCCAGCAGCCTTGGACTAGCGGGTCCCTACGAGCAGTACTTC. Protein: CASSLGLAGPYEQYF. The chain uses TRBV4-3 and TRBJ2-7; TRBD2 agrees at 11 bases. V lost 4 bases to trimming and J lost 2 bases; unmatched junction nucleotides: 4. CDR1 LGHNA and CDR2 YSLEER come from the germline V gene. The length of the CDR3 is 15 residues.

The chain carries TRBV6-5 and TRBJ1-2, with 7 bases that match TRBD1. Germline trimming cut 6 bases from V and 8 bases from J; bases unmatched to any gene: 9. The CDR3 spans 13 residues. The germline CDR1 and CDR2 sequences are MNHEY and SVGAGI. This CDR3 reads CASRPQGPYGYTF. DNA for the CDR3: TGTGCCAGCAGACCACAGGGGCCGTACGGCTACACCTTC.

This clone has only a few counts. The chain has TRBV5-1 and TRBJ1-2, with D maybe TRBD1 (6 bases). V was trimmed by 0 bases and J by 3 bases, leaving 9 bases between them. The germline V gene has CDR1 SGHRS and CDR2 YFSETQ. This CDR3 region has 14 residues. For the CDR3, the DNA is TGCGCCAGCAGCTTGGAAGGGACACACTATGGCTACACCTTC. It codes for CASSLEGTHYGYTF.

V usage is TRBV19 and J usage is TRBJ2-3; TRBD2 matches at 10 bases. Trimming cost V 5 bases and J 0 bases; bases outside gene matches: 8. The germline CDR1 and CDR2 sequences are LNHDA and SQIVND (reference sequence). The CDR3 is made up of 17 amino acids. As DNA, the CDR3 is TGTGCCAGTAGTGGACTAGCGGATTTGCGGAGCACAGATACGCAGTATTTT. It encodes CASSGLADLRSTDTQYF.

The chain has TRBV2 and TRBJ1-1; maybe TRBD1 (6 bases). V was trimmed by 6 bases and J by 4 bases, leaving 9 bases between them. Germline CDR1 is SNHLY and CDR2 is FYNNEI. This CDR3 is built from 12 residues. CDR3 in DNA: TGTGCCAGCAGAGGGGGGGTCACTGAAGCTTTCTTT. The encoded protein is CASRGGVTEAFF. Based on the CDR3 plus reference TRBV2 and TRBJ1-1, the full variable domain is EPEVTQTPSHQVTQMGQEVILRCVPISNHLYFYWYRQILGQKVEFLVSFYNNEISEKSEIFDDQFSVERPDGSNFTLKIRSTKLEDSAMYFCASRGGVTEAFFGQGTRLTVV.

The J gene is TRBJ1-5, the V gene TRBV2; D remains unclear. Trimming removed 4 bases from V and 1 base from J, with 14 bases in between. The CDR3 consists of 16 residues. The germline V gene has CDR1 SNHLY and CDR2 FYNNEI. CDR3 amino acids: CASSGGPRSSNQPQHF. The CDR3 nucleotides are TGTGCCAGCAGTGGAGGCCCCCGGTCCAGCAATCAGCCCCAGCATTTT.

Written as DNA, the CDR3 is TGCGCCAGCAGTCAAAGTGCACTAGCGGTTCAAAATGAGCAGTTCTTC. Translated, it gives CASSQSALAVQNEQFF. The chain is built from TRBV4-3 and TRBJ2-1, with 8 bases identical to TRBD2. The CDR3 covers 16 residues. V lost 6 bases and J lost 7; bases outside the gene matches: 14. CDR1 is LGHNA, CDR2 YSLEER, per germline.

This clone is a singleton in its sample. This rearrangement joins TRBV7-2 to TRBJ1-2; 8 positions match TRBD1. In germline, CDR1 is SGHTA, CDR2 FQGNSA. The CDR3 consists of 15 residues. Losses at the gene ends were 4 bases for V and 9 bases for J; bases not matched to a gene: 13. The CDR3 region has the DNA TGTGCCAGCAGCTCCTCTCCCGGGACAGGTTCGAGCTACACCTTC. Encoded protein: CASSSSPGTGSSYTF.

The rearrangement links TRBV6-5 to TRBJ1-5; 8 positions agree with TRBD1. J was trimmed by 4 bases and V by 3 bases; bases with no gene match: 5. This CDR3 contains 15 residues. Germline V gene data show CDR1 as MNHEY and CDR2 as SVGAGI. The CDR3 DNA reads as TGTGCCAGCAGTTATGGGCAGGGGGCAAATCAGCCCCAGCATTTT. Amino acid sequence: CASSYGQGANQPQHF.

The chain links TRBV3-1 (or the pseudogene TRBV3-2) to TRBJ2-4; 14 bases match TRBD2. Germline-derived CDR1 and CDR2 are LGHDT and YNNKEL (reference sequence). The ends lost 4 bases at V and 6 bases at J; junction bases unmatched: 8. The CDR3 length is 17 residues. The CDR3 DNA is TGTGCCAGCAGCCCCCGGACTAGCGGGGGGACCTTAAACATTCAGTACTTC. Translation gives CASSPRTSGGTLNIQYF.

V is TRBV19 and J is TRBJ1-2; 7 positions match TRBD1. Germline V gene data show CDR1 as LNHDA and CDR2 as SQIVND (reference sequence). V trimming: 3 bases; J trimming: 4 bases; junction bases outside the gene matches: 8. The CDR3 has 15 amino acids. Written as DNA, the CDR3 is TGTGCCAGTAGTATCCCACAGGGGATGGCCTATGGCTACACCTTC. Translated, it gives CASSIPQGMAYGYTF.

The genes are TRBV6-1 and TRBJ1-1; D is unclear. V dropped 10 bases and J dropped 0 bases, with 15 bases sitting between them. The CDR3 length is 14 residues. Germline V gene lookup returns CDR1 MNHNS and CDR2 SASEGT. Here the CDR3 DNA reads TGTGCCACCACTGAAGGGCCCGTGAACACTGAAGCTTTCTTT. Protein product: CATTEGPVNTEAFF.